This is a list of T cell receptor beta chains from one sample in a study of T cells after yellow fever vaccination. A single record per CDR3 protein comes from TCRdb applying MiXCR to the 5' RACE reads. The sample carries around 340,000 distinct CDR3 sequences, roughly an eighth recorded once. Here the sequenced sample was CD4+ T cells sorted from PBMCs, taken 15 days after the yellow fever booster vaccination. The source of these receptors is a young man who received the YFV17D yellow fever vaccine. Both conserved end residues are part of each CDR3. Fields, in order: V gene, clone size, J gene, D gene, CDR3 protein, CDR3 DNA. A D gene is named only where the DNA matches it firmly. Size tells how often a clone was seen (once, few, many) or the class of an expanded clone, and some rows leave it out.

v_gene: TRBV28; abundance: NA; j_gene: TRBJ1-3; d_gene: NA; CDR3aa: CASGGTTYNTIYF; CDR3nt: TGTGCCAGCGGGGGGACTACTTACAACACCATATATTTT
v_gene: TRBV19; abundance: few; j_gene: TRBJ1-1; d_gene: NA; CDR3aa: CASSIVGDTEAFF; CDR3nt: TGTGCCAGTAGTATAGTCGGGGATACTGAAGCTTTCTTT
v_gene: TRBV20-1; abundance: many; j_gene: TRBJ2-3; d_gene: TRBD2; CDR3aa: CSARDVQRGTDTQYF; CDR3nt: TGCAGTGCTAGAGATGTACAGCGGGGGACAGATACGCAGTATTTT
v_gene: TRBV19; abundance: few; j_gene: TRBJ1-2; d_gene: TRBD1; CDR3aa: CASMRPAGGDGYTF; CDR3nt: TGTGCCAGTATGAGGCCCGCAGGGGGCGATGGCTACACCTTC
v_gene: TRBV18; abundance: NA; j_gene: TRBJ1-5; d_gene: NA; CDR3aa: CASSPGGQGSNQPQHF; CDR3nt: TGTGCCAGCTCACCAGGGGGTCAAGGGAGTAACCAGCCCCAGCATTTT
v_gene: TRBV15; abundance: NA; j_gene: TRBJ2-6; d_gene: NA; CDR3aa: CATSRDLRGPTGANVLTF; CDR3nt: TGTGCCACCAGCAGAGATCTCAGGGGTCCCACTGGGGCCAACGTCCTGACTTTC
v_gene: TRBV19; abundance: few; j_gene: TRBJ2-2; d_gene: NA; CDR3aa: CASTSGVARTGELFF; CDR3nt: TGTGCCAGTACCTCGGGGGTAGCTCGGACCGGGGAGCTGTTTTTT
v_gene: TRBV4-3; abundance: NA; j_gene: TRBJ2-3; d_gene: TRBD2; CDR3aa: CASSQEIGSGAFTDTQYF; CDR3nt: TGCGCCAGCAGCCAAGAAATAGGAAGCGGGGCCTTCACAGATACGCAGTATTTT
v_gene: TRBV9; abundance: NA; j_gene: TRBJ2-6; d_gene: NA; CDR3aa: CASSVGGRGASGANVLTF; CDR3nt: TGTGCCAGCAGCGTAGGAGGCAGGGGCGCTTCTGGGGCCAACGTCCTGACTTTC
v_gene: TRBV25-1; abundance: many; j_gene: TRBJ2-7; d_gene: NA; CDR3aa: CASIKAGSYEQYF; CDR3nt: TGTGCCAGCATTAAGGCCGGCTCCTACGAGCAGTACTTC
v_gene: TRBV3-1; abundance: NA; j_gene: TRBJ2-5; d_gene: NA; CDR3aa: CASSRDFPETQYF; CDR3nt: TGTGCCAGCAGCCGGGACTTTCCGGAGACCCAGTACTTC
v_gene: TRBV7-2; abundance: many; j_gene: TRBJ1-1; d_gene: TRBD1; CDR3aa: CASSQLGQGGAEAFF; CDR3nt: TGTGCCAGCAGTCAGTTAGGACAGGGTGGAGCTGAAGCTTTCTTT
v_gene: TRBV6-5; abundance: NA; j_gene: TRBJ1-2; d_gene: NA; CDR3aa: CASRWAGENYGYTF; CDR3nt: TGTGCCAGCCGGTGGGCGGGGGAAAACTATGGCTACACCTTC
v_gene: TRBV6-5; abundance: NA; j_gene: TRBJ2-7; d_gene: TRBD2; CDR3aa: CASSYGTSGGYEQYF; CDR3nt: TGTGCCAGCAGTTACGGGACTAGCGGGGGTTACGAGCAGTACTTC
v_gene: TRBV7-2; abundance: few; j_gene: TRBJ1-2; d_gene: NA; CDR3aa: CASSLRGPSRGYTF; CDR3nt: TGTGCCAGCAGCCTCAGGGGACCATCCCGAGGCTACACCTTC
v_gene: TRBV3-1; abundance: NA; j_gene: TRBJ1-5; d_gene: TRBD1; CDR3aa: CASSPGSGGGNQPQHF; CDR3nt: TGTGCCAGCAGCCCCGGATCAGGGGGGGGCAATCAGCCCCAGCATTTT
v_gene: TRBV7-9; abundance: NA; j_gene: TRBJ1-2; d_gene: NA; CDR3aa: CASSLWGSPDSYTF; CDR3nt: TGTGCCAGCAGCTTATGGGGCTCCCCGGACAGCTACACCTTC
v_gene: TRBV2; abundance: few; j_gene: TRBJ2-7; d_gene: NA; CDR3aa: CASSGRVEQYF; CDR3nt: TGTGCCAGCAGTGGGAGGGTCGAGCAGTACTTC
v_gene: TRBV18; abundance: NA; j_gene: TRBJ2-1; d_gene: TRBD2; CDR3aa: CASSPGTSGAYNEQFF; CDR3nt: TGTGCCAGCTCACCTGGGACTAGCGGGGCCTACAATGAGCAGTTCTTC
v_gene: TRBV5-1; abundance: many; j_gene: TRBJ2-3; d_gene: TRBD2; CDR3aa: CASSLGSLAGGITDTQYF; CDR3nt: TGCGCCAGCAGCTTGGGATCGCTAGCGGGGGGCATCACAGATACGCAGTATTTT
v_gene: TRBV6-2/TRBV6-3; abundance: few; j_gene: TRBJ2-3; d_gene: NA; CDR3aa: CASRRGADTQYF; CDR3nt: TGTGCCTCCCGTCGGGGGGCCGATACGCAGTATTTT
v_gene: TRBV29-1; abundance: many; j_gene: TRBJ2-5; d_gene: NA; CDR3aa: CSVERGQETQYF; CDR3nt: TGCAGCGTTGAAAGGGGCCAGGAGACCCAGTACTTC
v_gene: TRBV28; abundance: NA; j_gene: TRBJ1-1; d_gene: NA; CDR3aa: CASKTGGRNTEAFF; CDR3nt: TGTGCCAGTAAAACGGGGGGTCGGAACACTGAAGCTTTCTTT
v_gene: TRBV3-2; abundance: NA; j_gene: TRBJ1-5; d_gene: NA; CDR3aa: CASSLRGRDDNQPQHF; CDR3nt: TGTGCCAGCAGCCTAAGAGGGCGGGACGACAATCAGCCCCAGCATTTT
v_gene: TRBV2; abundance: many; j_gene: TRBJ2-2; d_gene: NA; CDR3aa: CASTQENTGELFF; CDR3nt: TGTGCCAGCACCCAGGAAAACACCGGGGAGCTGTTTTTT
v_gene: TRBV7-6; abundance: NA; j_gene: TRBJ1-3; d_gene: NA; CDR3aa: CASSIGPTSGNTIYF; CDR3nt: TGTGCCAGCAGCATCGGACCGACCTCTGGAAACACCATATATTTT
v_gene: TRBV7-9; abundance: NA; j_gene: TRBJ1-2; d_gene: NA; CDR3aa: CASSPPWRGGPNYGYTF; CDR3nt: TGTGCCAGCAGCCCACCATGGAGGGGAGGACCTAACTATGGCTACACCTTC
v_gene: TRBV15; abundance: few; j_gene: TRBJ2-5; d_gene: TRBD2; CDR3aa: CATSTLAGGKETQYF; CDR3nt: TGTGCCACCAGCACCCTAGCGGGGGGGAAGGAGACCCAGTACTTC
v_gene: TRBV7-9; abundance: NA; j_gene: TRBJ2-5; d_gene: NA; CDR3aa: CASSPLLTPSETQYF; CDR3nt: TGTGCCAGCAGCCCCCTGCTTACCCCTTCGGAGACCCAGTACTTC
v_gene: TRBV7-2; abundance: NA; j_gene: TRBJ2-2; d_gene: NA; CDR3aa: CASSSPGREMNTGELFF; CDR3nt: TGTGCCAGCAGCTCCCCCGGACGGGAAATGAACACCGGGGAGCTGTTTTTT
v_gene: TRBV12-3/TRBV12-4; abundance: many; j_gene: TRBJ2-2; d_gene: TRBD1; CDR3aa: CASSPWTGGAAGELFF; CDR3nt: TGTGCCAGCAGTCCCTGGACAGGGGGCGCGGCCGGGGAGCTGTTTTTT
v_gene: TRBV6-6; abundance: NA; j_gene: TRBJ2-1; d_gene: NA; CDR3aa: CASRDLNGNEQFF; CDR3nt: TGTGCCAGCAGGGATCTTAACGGTAATGAGCAGTTCTTC
v_gene: TRBV5-1; abundance: NA; j_gene: TRBJ2-6; d_gene: NA; CDR3aa: CASSLAGTSGANVLTF; CDR3nt: TGCGCCAGCAGCTTGGCGGGGACTTCTGGGGCCAACGTCCTGACTTTC
v_gene: TRBV7-8; abundance: NA; j_gene: TRBJ2-3; d_gene: NA; CDR3aa: CASSLVLGLVDTQYF; CDR3nt: TGTGCCAGCAGCTTAGTCTTGGGTCTCGTTGATACGCAGTATTTT
v_gene: TRBV9; abundance: few; j_gene: TRBJ2-1; d_gene: NA; CDR3aa: CASSVANEQFF; CDR3nt: TGTGCCAGCAGCGTAGCCAATGAGCAGTTCTTC
v_gene: TRBV20-1; abundance: once; j_gene: TRBJ1-4; d_gene: NA; CDR3aa: CSASRRDSNEELFF; CDR3nt: TGCAGTGCCTCGAGGAGGGATTCGAATGAAGAACTGTTTTTT
v_gene: TRBV24-1; abundance: few; j_gene: TRBJ2-1; d_gene: TRBD1; CDR3aa: CATSGAGQGQDEQFF; CDR3nt: TGTGCCACCAGTGGCGCGGGACAGGGTCAGGATGAGCAGTTCTTC
v_gene: TRBV2; abundance: few; j_gene: TRBJ2-7; d_gene: NA; CDR3aa: CASSEWGRKGEQYF; CDR3nt: TGTGCCAGCAGTGAATGGGGCAGGAAGGGTGAGCAGTACTTC
v_gene: TRBV29-1; abundance: NA; j_gene: TRBJ1-1; d_gene: NA; CDR3aa: CSVQQGWTEAFF; CDR3nt: TGCAGCGTTCAACAGGGTTGGACTGAAGCTTTCTTT
v_gene: TRBV7-2; abundance: few; j_gene: TRBJ1-4; d_gene: TRBD1; CDR3aa: CASSFQGASNEKLFF; CDR3nt: TGTGCCAGCAGCTTTCAGGGGGCCTCTAATGAAAAACTGTTTTTT
v_gene: TRBV5-1; abundance: few; j_gene: TRBJ2-5; d_gene: TRBD2; CDR3aa: CASSLDGGGAATQYF; CDR3nt: TGCGCCAGCAGCTTGGACGGCGGGGGGGCGGCGACCCAGTACTTC
v_gene: TRBV7-9; abundance: many; j_gene: TRBJ2-3; d_gene: NA; CDR3aa: CASSLESGDTQYF; CDR3nt: TGTGCCAGCAGCTTAGAGTCCGGAGATACGCAGTATTTT
v_gene: TRBV5-1; abundance: NA; j_gene: TRBJ1-3; d_gene: NA; CDR3aa: CASSLGGRGDSGNTIYF; CDR3nt: TGCGCCAGCAGCTTGGGTGGCAGGGGCGACTCTGGAAACACCATATATTTT
v_gene: TRBV4-2; abundance: many; j_gene: TRBJ2-1; d_gene: TRBD2; CDR3aa: CASSQDMAGGPVQEQFF; CDR3nt: TGTGCCAGCAGCCAAGATATGGCGGGGGGTCCCGTCCAGGAGCAGTTCTTC
v_gene: TRBV5-1; abundance: many; j_gene: TRBJ1-1; d_gene: NA; CDR3aa: CASSLLGGMNTEAFF; CDR3nt: TGCGCCAGCAGCTTGTTGGGAGGCATGAACACTGAAGCTTTCTTT
v_gene: TRBV23-1; abundance: NA; j_gene: TRBJ2-2; d_gene: NA; CDR3aa: CASSQSRTRAGELFF; CDR3nt: TGCGCCAGCAGTCAATCTAGGACGAGAGCCGGGGAGCTGTTTTTT
v_gene: TRBV11-2; abundance: many; j_gene: TRBJ2-1; d_gene: TRBD2; CDR3aa: CASSASGAYNEQFF; CDR3nt: TGTGCCAGCTCGGCTAGCGGGGCCTACAATGAGCAGTTCTTC
v_gene: TRBV9; abundance: few; j_gene: TRBJ2-5; d_gene: TRBD1; CDR3aa: CASCPDRGLGETQYF; CDR3nt: TGTGCCAGCTGCCCCGACAGGGGCTTGGGGGAGACCCAGTACTTC
v_gene: TRBV27; abundance: few; j_gene: TRBJ2-2; d_gene: NA; CDR3aa: CASSFHSGHNANTGELFF; CDR3nt: TGTGCCAGCAGTTTCCACTCCGGACACAACGCGAACACCGGGGAGCTGTTTTTT
v_gene: TRBV7-9; abundance: few; j_gene: TRBJ2-5; d_gene: NA; CDR3aa: CASSPQGRGTQYF; CDR3nt: TGTGCCAGCAGCCCCCAGGGCCGAGGGACCCAGTACTTC
v_gene: TRBV12-3/TRBV12-4; abundance: few; j_gene: TRBJ2-7; d_gene: NA; CDR3aa: CASRSTGRYEQYF; CDR3nt: TGTGCCAGCAGGAGCACAGGGCGCTACGAGCAGTACTTC
v_gene: TRBV11-2; abundance: NA; j_gene: TRBJ2-3; d_gene: NA; CDR3aa: CASRWLRDSQYF; CDR3nt: TGTGCCAGCAGATGGCTTAGGGATTCGCAGTATTTT